This T cell receptor beta chain derives from a study of blood T cells in healthy people across ages (dated by TCRdb to between 2015 and 2016). Context from the whole study: In model experiments, template switching captured about one uniquely barcoded TCR beta cDNA molecule for every two T cells. To track age-related changes in TCR beta repertoire diversity, the study relied on deep sequencing normalized with unique cDNA molecular identifiers. For two donors (one aged 18 to 29 and one aged 80 or older), the study analyzed two additional independent replicas of 1 million unique cDNA reads from the same blood draw. The donors were divided into four age groups: young (average around 15 years), middle-aged (about 40), aged (approximately 62) and long-lived (nearly 85).

V and J are truncated by 5 bases and 1 base respectively, leaving an intervening sequence of 12 bases. From its cysteine to its phenylalanine, the CDR3 spans 14 amino acids. The sequence is cut down to CDR3 DNA, 42 bases in frame from base 1. Reading the germline V gene gives CDR1 SGHRS and CDR2 YFSETQ. The approximately 40 donors, aged roughly 6 to 100 years, were systemically healthy Caucasian individuals from Russia. Ten milliliters of peripheral blood were drawn from each donor into EDTA-treated Vacutainer tubes. Ficoll-Paque density-gradient centrifugation was used to isolate PBMCs, with at least 6.5 million per sample. Trizol reagent was used to extract total RNA from PBMCs, with at least 6 micrograms per sample. For every donor, flow cytometry on a PBMC aliquot measured the percentage of naive CD45RAhigh/CD27high T cells. Of note for this clonotype: Its antigen target is currently unknown. No base quality information exists; no much larger clone differs at one position.

Libraries came from 5' RACE. The sample was run on an Illumina HiSeq 2500. A second roughly 7 to 11 cycle PCR used a sample-barcoded 5' primer and a J-beta primer mix. Each TCR beta cDNA molecule received a unique molecular identifier from a template-switch 5' adaptor carrying 12 random nucleotides. Each sample yielded at least 3 million CDR3-containing paired-end reads. First-strand cDNA synthesis was performed from all RNA using the Mint cDNA synthesis kit, with priming by a TRBC-specific oligonucleotide. After uracil-DNA glycosylase treatment, a first 18-cycle PCR used universal primers M1SS and BC2_uni_R on all cDNA. Processing in the source paper ran as follows. For normalization, 1 million high-quality reads, each with a distinct molecular identifier, were randomly selected from each sample. Reads sharing molecular identifiers were discarded rather than binned into consensus sequences. MiTCR, with a Q25 quality threshold and the strictest error-elimination algorithm, was used for CDR3 identification, clonotype clustering and error correction. Lower-bound total TCR beta diversity was estimated with a nonparametric unseen species model using Euler transformation. Through fastp at Q25 and MiXCR, TCRdb rebuilt clones from the public reads, retaining in-frame beta chains. CDR3 protein duplicates are merged, each entry listing the most common genes and DNA. The V and J calls come from TCRdb's annotation, not from the publication. The sample table holds some 800,000 distinct CDR3 sequences, of which roughly 25% were seen once. The top ten clones comprise approximately 3.7% of the sample.

Results the study describes overall, beyond this receptor: The long-lived group showed more naive CD4+ T cells, fewer expanded clones and increased TCR diversity than the aged group, suggesting age selection. Estimates of total diversity based on one million sequenced T cells were considered lower bounds and underestimates. Donor CMV infection status was unknown, potentially confounding age-related changes in expanded clonotypes. Since profiling was done on bulk unsorted PBMCs, naive and antigen-experienced compartments could not be conclusively compared. Observed TCR beta diversity per million T cells fell roughly linearly with age, and a significant reduction was already apparent by age around 36. There was a strong correlation between observed TCR beta diversity and the percentage of naive T cells measured by flow cytometry.

These same records also appear under a second study, on T cells of mothers and their children. That second report states: The donors were nine systemically healthy Caucasian individuals, made up of three mothers and their six children. cDNA synthesis consumed the entire amount of extracted RNA, loaded at approximately 1.4 ug RNA in each 15 ul reaction. Sample barcodes and 2-4 random nucleotides were added via the M1S primer in the second PCR. More than 9.5 million TCR beta CDR3 reads were obtained from each mother, and 2.5 million to 3 million reads were obtained from each child. Thymic selection shapes the output of TCR recombination in a similar way in related and unrelated pairs, and inherited differences have a minor effect. Normalized repertoire overlap in related mother-child pairs was always slightly higher than in unrelated mother-child pairs, but the difference was never significant. No persistent microchimeric T cell clones were found, with a detection sensitivity of 80 to 100 clones per million clonotypes. Deep NGS was used in the study to compare the TCR beta repertoires of mothers and children and to look for features that separate related mother-child pairs from unrelated individuals. Mothers averaged roughly 40 +/- 4 years of age and children averaged around 11 +/- 4 years. After adapter ligation was performed with NEBNext reagents, the libraries were sequenced on an Illumina HiSeq 2000 with 100+100 nt paired-end reads. Mother and child libraries were prepared a month apart and sequenced in separate runs to prevent cross-contamination. For each donor, between about 450,000 and 2,300,000 distinct TCR beta clonotypes were identified. Naive TCR beta clonotypes were estimated from low-frequency clonotypes matched to each donor's FACS-determined naive share, without sorting.

Recombination linked TRBV5-1 to TRBJ2-5; the D gene is perhaps TRBD1, on 5 matching bases. This receptor was identified in a boy younger than 18 in good health. Sequencing was done on a sample of blood. The CDR3 protein sequence reads: CASRPDTTQETQYF. In nucleotides, the sequence is TGCGCCAGCAGGCCGGACACAACCCAAGAGACCCAGTACTTC.